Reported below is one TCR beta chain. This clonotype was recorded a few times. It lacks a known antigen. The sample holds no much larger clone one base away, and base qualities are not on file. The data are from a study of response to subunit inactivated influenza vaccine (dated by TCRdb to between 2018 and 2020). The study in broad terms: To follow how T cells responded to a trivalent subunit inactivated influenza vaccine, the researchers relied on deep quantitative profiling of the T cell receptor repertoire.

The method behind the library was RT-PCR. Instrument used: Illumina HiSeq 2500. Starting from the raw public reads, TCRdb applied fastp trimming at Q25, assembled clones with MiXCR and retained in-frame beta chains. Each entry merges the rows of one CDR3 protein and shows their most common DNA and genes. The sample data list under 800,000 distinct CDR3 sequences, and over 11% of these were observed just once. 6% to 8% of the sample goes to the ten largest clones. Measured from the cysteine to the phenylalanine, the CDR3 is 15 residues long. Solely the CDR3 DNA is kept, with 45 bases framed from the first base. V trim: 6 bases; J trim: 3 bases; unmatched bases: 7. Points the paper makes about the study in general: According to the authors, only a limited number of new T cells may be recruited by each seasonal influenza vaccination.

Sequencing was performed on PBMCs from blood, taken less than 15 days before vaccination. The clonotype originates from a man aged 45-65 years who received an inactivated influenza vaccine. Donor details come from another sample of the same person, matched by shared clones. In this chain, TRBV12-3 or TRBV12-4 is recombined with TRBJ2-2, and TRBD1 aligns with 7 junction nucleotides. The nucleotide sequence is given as TGTGCCAGCAGGGTCTCGACAGGGTACACCGGGGAGCTGTTTTTT. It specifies CASRVSTGYTGELFF.